The 17 T cell receptor beta chains presented below share a single source sample, sequenced in a study of technical replicates of blood from a few donors. Data came from immunoSEQ multiplex PCR; TCRdb stores just in-frame clones and leaves some out. The data show over 90,000 clones, roughly 96% seen once. What was sequenced was T cells isolated from PBMCs. The origin of the receptors is a human donor in good health.

This chain uses TRBV7-2 with TRBJ2-1; 9 bases match TRBD2. Germline CDR1 and CDR2: SGHTA and FQGNSA. Unmatched junction bases numbered 10, after V lost 2 bases and J lost 8 bases. This CDR3 comprises 16 residues. CDR3 sequence: CASSLRRVAGVDEQFF. The CDR3 DNA sequence: TGTGCCAGCAGCTTAAGAAGAGTAGCGGGAGTCGATGAGCAGTTCTTC.

V usage is TRBV30 and J usage is TRBJ2-7; D is perhaps TRBD1 (8 bases). Trimming cost V 7 bases and J 3 bases, with 16 bases left between them. The germline V gene encodes CDR1 GTSNPN and CDR2 SVGIG (reference sequence). This CDR3 contains 13 residues. The CDR3 coding sequence is TGTGCCTACACAGGGGGAGGGTTCTACGAGCAGTACTTC. Encoded protein: CAYTGGGFYEQYF.

The V call is TRBV29-1, the J call TRBJ1-2; D unresolved. The CDR3 extends over 12 amino acids. Trimming pared 2 bases from V and 3 bases from J, leaving 7 bases between. From germline, CDR1 is SQVTM and CDR2 ANQGSEA. The CDR3 here is CSVEQTDYGYTF. CDR3 DNA sequence: TGCAGCGTTGAACAGACTGACTATGGCTACACCTTC.

The V call is TRBV19, the J call TRBJ2-1; TRBD2 matches at 14 bases. After removal of 4 bases from V and 15 bases from J, the junction contained 11 bases not matched to a gene. The CDR3 is 15 amino acids. Germline CDR1 LNHDA, CDR2 SQIVND (reference sequence). CDR3 sequence reads: CASSTSGTSGRVRFF. The DNA of the CDR3 is TGTGCCAGTAGTACATCCGGGACTAGCGGGAGAGTCCGGTTCTTC.

This chain uses TRBV7-2 with TRBJ1-5; unclear D gene. Deletions cut 7 bases from V and 7 bases from J, with 11 bases between. The CDR3 totals 12 residues. Germline V gives CDR1 SGHTA, CDR2 FQGNSA. The CDR3 coding sequence is TGTGCCAGCACAGAAGGAGGACAGCCCCAGCATTTT. It codes for CASTEGGQPQHF. Variable domain in full (rest from reference TRBV7-2 and TRBJ1-5): GAGVSQSPSNKVTEKGKDVELRCDPISGHTALYWYRQSLGQGLEFLIYFQGNSAPDKSGLPSDRFSAERTGGSVSTLTIQRTQQEDSAVYLCASTEGGQPQHFGDGTRLSIL.

The rearrangement uses TRBV5-8 and TRBJ2-7; TRBD1 matches 7 bases. CDR1 and CDR2 from the germline V gene are SGHTS and YDEGEE. The ends lost 7 bases at V and 6 bases at J; junction bases unmatched: 13. The CDR3 extends over 14 amino acids. The CDR3 is CASDGDRVPPEQYF. In DNA form, the CDR3 reads TGTGCCAGCGACGGAGACAGGGTCCCCCCCGAGCAGTACTTC.

The V and J genes are TRBV2 and TRBJ1-5; no reliable D call. The CDR3 totals 14 residues. Germline V CDR1 and CDR2: SNHLY, FYNNEI. Trimming stripped 5 bases from V and 1 base from J, with 9 bases between. This chain's CDR3 is CASSLDMSNQPQHF. CDR3 nucleotides: TGTGCCAGCAGTCTCGACATGAGCAATCAGCCCCAGCATTTT.

This rearrangement joins TRBV9 to TRBJ2-7, with TRBD1 identical over 9 bases. V lost 3 bases to trimming and J lost 4 bases; unmatched junction nucleotides: 2. This CDR3 comprises 13 residues. Germline values: CDR1 SGDLS, CDR2 YYNGEE. CDR3 in DNA: TGTGCCAGCAGCGGACAGGGGGTGTACGAGCAGTACTTC. It codes for CASSGQGVYEQYF. Looking up the rest from reference TRBV9 and TRBJ2-7 gives the full variable domain: DSGVTQTPKHLITATGQRVTLRCSPRSGDLSVYWYQQSLDQGLQFLIQYYNGEERAKGNILERFSAQQFPDLHSELNLSSLELGDSALYFCASSGQGVYEQYFGPGTRLTVT.

The chain joins TRBV19 to TRBJ1-1; no clear D gene. The ends were cut back, 6 bases at V and 0 bases at J, with 8 bases in the middle. The CDR3 loop spans 13 amino acids. Germline loops: CDR1 LNHDA, CDR2 SQIVND (reference sequence). This CDR3 is CASSEILNTEAFF. Written as DNA, the CDR3 is TGTGCCAGTAGCGAGATCTTGAACACTGAAGCTTTCTTT.

The V gene is TRBV7-9, the J gene TRBJ2-7; D uncertain. V was trimmed by 4 bases and J by 0 bases, leaving 4 bases between them. CDR1 and CDR2 from the germline V gene are SEHNR and FQNEAQ (reference sequence). The CDR3 is made up of 12 amino acids. The CDR3 loop is CASSYSSYEQYF. In DNA form, the CDR3 reads TGTGCCAGCAGCTATAGCTCCTACGAGCAGTACTTC.

This chain connects TRBV28 to TRBJ2-2; TRBD1 matches 10 bases. Looked up from germline, CDR1 is MDHEN and CDR2 is SYDVKM. There are 17 residues in the CDR3. Trimming took 7 bases from V and 6 from J; bases not matched to a gene: 14. The CDR3 spells CASTFGTGVPGAGELFF. CDR3 nucleotides: TGTGCCAGCACTTTTGGGACAGGGGTCCCTGGGGCCGGGGAGCTGTTTTTT.

The J gene is TRBJ2-5, the V gene TRBV6-4; D is undetermined. CDR1 and CDR2 from the germline V gene are MRHNA and SNTAGT. Trimming left V 3 bases short and J 7 bases short, with 12 bases between. The CDR3 has 13 residues. The CDR3 DNA reads TGTGCCAGCAGTGAAACGAGAGTCGGGACCCAGTACTTC. This sequence encodes CASSETRVGTQYF.

This chain uses TRBV28 with TRBJ2-2, with 7 bases identical to TRBD2. The CDR3 loop spans 14 amino acids. V shed 0 bases and J 8 bases; nucleotides not matched to a gene: 3. Germline CDR1 reads MDHEN; CDR2 reads SYDVKM. This CDR3 reads CASSLWTSMGELFF. The CDR3 nucleotides read TGTGCCAGCAGTTTATGGACTAGCATGGGGGAGCTGTTTTTT.

The CDR3, as DNA: TGTGCCAGCAGCGCGGAGGGCGATGGCTACACCTTC. Translated, it gives CASSAEGDGYTF. The V gene is TRBV9, the J gene TRBJ1-2; D remains ambiguous. Trimming took off 3 bases at V and 6 bases at J, with 9 bases between the two ends. The CDR3 has 12 amino acids. CDR1 SGDLS and CDR2 YYNGEE come from the germline V gene.

CDR3 residues: CSVERTGATDTQYF. Written as DNA, the CDR3 is TGCAGCGTTGAGCGGACAGGCGCCACAGATACGCAGTATTTT. This chain links TRBV29-1 with TRBJ2-3, with 7 bases identical to TRBD1. The CDR3 extends over 14 amino acids. With 3 bases clipped from V and 2 bases from J, the junction kept 5 bases outside the gene matches. CDR1 and CDR2 from the germline V gene are SQVTM and ANQGSEA.

The chain links TRBV7-8 to TRBJ2-1, with a tentative D call TRBD2 (6 bases). This CDR3 has 13 residues. The V and J ends lost 3 bases and 3 bases respectively, with 6 bases between them. CDR1 is SGHVS, CDR2 FQNEAQ, per germline. The CDR3 nucleotides read TGTGCCAGCAGCTTGACTAGCTACAATGAGCAGTTCTTC. As protein: CASSLTSYNEQFF.

The chain links TRBV27 to TRBJ2-7; 7 bases match TRBD1. J lost 3 bases, V lost 2 bases, and 10 bases had no gene match. The CDR3 has 16 amino acids. From germline, CDR1 is MNHEY and CDR2 SMNVEV (reference sequence). CDR3 in amino acids: CASSLTGDPGDYEQYF. CDR3 coding DNA: TGTGCCAGCAGTTTAACAGGGGACCCCGGGGACTACGAGCAGTACTTC.